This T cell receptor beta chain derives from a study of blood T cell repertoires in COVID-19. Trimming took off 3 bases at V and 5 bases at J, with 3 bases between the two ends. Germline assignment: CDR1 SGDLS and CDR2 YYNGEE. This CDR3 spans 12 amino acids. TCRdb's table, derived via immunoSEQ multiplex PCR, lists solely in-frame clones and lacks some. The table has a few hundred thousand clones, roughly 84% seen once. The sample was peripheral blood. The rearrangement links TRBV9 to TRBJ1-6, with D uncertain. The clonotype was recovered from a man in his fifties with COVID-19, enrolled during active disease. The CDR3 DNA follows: TGTGCCAGCAGCGCCGATAATTCACCCCTCCACTTT. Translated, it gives CASSADNSPLHF.